What follows describes a single T cell receptor (beta chain). Its antigen is not identified. The data were taken from a study of cytomegalovirus exposure and HLA in healthy donors. Study-wide results and caveats: DRB1 had the most TCR associations and HLA-C the fewest, a later analysis found, with rates varying by HLA locus.

PCR employed 60 Vbeta and 13 Jbeta primers. Sequencing used immunoSEQ multiplex PCR; TCRdb keeps in-frame clones, though not all of them. The sample shows about 150,000 clones, around 80% of them seen only once. The J segment lost 5 bases and the V segment lost 1 base, leaving 11 bases of the junction unmatched. This CDR3 region has 17 residues. Looked up from germline, CDR1 is SGHRS and CDR2 is YFSETQ. This TCR was sampled from a man aged 25-40 years in good health and CMV-seropositive. The source material was PBMCs. The V gene is TRBV5-1, the J gene TRBJ2-2, with 7 nucleotides matching TRBD2. The CDR3 region has the DNA TGCGCCAGCAGCTTGAACGAGGGAGGGCCGGGAACCGGGGAGCTGTTTTTT. Amino acids: CASSLNEGGPGTGELFF.